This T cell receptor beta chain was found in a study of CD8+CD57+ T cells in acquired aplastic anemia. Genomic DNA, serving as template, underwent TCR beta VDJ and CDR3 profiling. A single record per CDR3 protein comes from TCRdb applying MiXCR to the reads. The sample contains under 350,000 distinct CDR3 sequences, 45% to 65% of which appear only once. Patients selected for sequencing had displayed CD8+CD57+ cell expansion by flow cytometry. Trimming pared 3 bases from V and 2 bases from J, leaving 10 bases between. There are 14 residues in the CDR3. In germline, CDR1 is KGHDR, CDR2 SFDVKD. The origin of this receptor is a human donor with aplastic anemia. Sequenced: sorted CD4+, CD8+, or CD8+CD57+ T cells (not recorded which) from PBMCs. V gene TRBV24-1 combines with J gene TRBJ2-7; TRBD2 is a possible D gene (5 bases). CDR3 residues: CATSDGGQPYEQYF. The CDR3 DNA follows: TGTGCCACCAGTGATGGCGGGCAACCCTACGAGCAGTACTTC.